This is a list of T cell receptor beta chains from one sample in a study of shared clonotypes between healthy human individuals. This table comes from immunoSEQ multiplex PCR, and its TCRdb copy is limited to in-frame clones, with some not included. The repertoire consists of approximately 2.5 million clones, with over 85% occurring once and the leading ten covering 0.14%. Material for sequencing was naive CD4+ T cells sorted from blood. The receptors originated from a man younger than 35 in good health. Each CDR3 is given with its conserved first and last residue. Each record gives: J gene, V gene, clone size, D gene, CDR3 DNA, CDR3 protein. A D gene is named only where the DNA matches it firmly. Clone size is not always given. Where it is, it says once, few, many or a class for expanded clones.

>TRBJ2-5|TRBV6-5|-|TRBD2
TGTGCCAGCAGTTACTCGGCTAGCGGGATTATAGGGACCCAGTACTTC
CASSYSASGIIGTQYF
>TRBJ1-2|TRBV5-4|-|-
TGTGCCAGCAGCATGCCAACCACCTATGGCTACACCTTC
CASSMPTTYGYTF
>TRBJ2-2|TRBV7-3|once|TRBD2
TGTGCCAGCAGCTTAAACCCCCCCAGCGGGGGTAACACCGGGGAGCTGTTTTTT
CASSLNPPSGGNTGELFF
>TRBJ2-7|TRBV11-2|-|-
TGTGCCAGCAGCTTAACGGGGTACGAGCAGTACTTC
CASSLTGYEQYF
>TRBJ1-6|TRBV19|-|TRBD1
TGTGCCAGTAGTATGGGTCAGGGGGTCAATTCACCCCTCCACTTT
CASSMGQGVNSPLHF
>TRBJ2-2|TRBV19|-|-
TGTGCCACCCGACCCCAGCGGAGCACCGGGGAGCTGTTTTTT
CATRPQRSTGELFF
>TRBJ2-7|TRBV19|-|TRBD1
TGTGCCAGTAGTAGTAACAGGGGAGCCTACGAGCAGTACTTC
CASSSNRGAYEQYF
>TRBJ1-5|TRBV21-1|few|-
TGTGCCAGCAGCAAAGCTGAAGGGTCATTCAATCAGCCCCAGCATTTT
CASSKAEGSFNQPQHF
>TRBJ2-3|TRBV7-2|-|-
TGTGCCAGCAGCCCCGAGAGGGTGTTTAACCTGGGGCCAGATACGCAGTATTTT
CASSPERVFNLGPDTQYF
>TRBJ1-5|TRBV19|-|-
TGTGCCAGTAGTATTCAGCTCAATCAGCCCCAGCATTTT
CASSIQLNQPQHF
>TRBJ1-5|TRBV15|-|-
TGTGCCACCAGCAGAGGTTACGGTGGCAATCAGCCCCAGCATTTT
CATSRGYGGNQPQHF
>TRBJ1-6|TRBV19|few|-
TGTGCCAGTAGTATACGACAGGTCCACGGTTCACCCCTCCACTTT
CASSIRQVHGSPLHF
>TRBJ2-3|TRBV27|-|TRBD2
TGTGCCAGCAGCTTTGAGGCTAGCGGGTACGCAGATACGCAGTATTTT
CASSFEASGYADTQYF
>TRBJ2-7|TRBV5-1|-|TRBD2
TGCGCCAGCAGCTTGGGTCTAGCGGCCATCTCCTACGAGCAGTACTTC
CASSLGLAAISYEQYF
>TRBJ2-2|TRBV30|-|-
TGTGCCTGGAGTGTAAATCGAGCAACCGGGGAGCTGTTTTTT
CAWSVNRATGELFF
>TRBJ1-1|TRBV6-1|-|-
TGTGCCAGCAGTGAAGTTCAGGGGTTGAACACTGAAGCTTTCTTT
CASSEVQGLNTEAFF
>TRBJ1-2|TRBV18|-|-
TGTGCCAGCTCACCTGATATCAGGGATGTCAATGGCTACACCTTC
CASSPDIRDVNGYTF
>TRBJ1-5|TRBV6-1|-|TRBD1
TGTGCCAGCAGTGATCCCGGGACAGGGGGGCAGCCCCAGCATTTT
CASSDPGTGGQPQHF
>TRBJ2-1|TRBV18|-|-
TGTGCCAGCTCACCGGAGGTAGGGGCCCCTGAGCAGTTCTTC
CASSPEVGAPEQFF
>TRBJ2-7|TRBV30|-|-
TGTGCCTGGAGTCGGGCTAGCTACGAGCAGTACTTC
CAWSRASYEQYF
>TRBJ2-3|TRBV5-1|-|TRBD2
TGCGCCAGCAGCTCGGGACTAGCGGGAGAAGCAGATACGCAGTATTTT
CASSSGLAGEADTQYF
>TRBJ2-1|TRBV30|-|-
TGTGCCTGGGATGAGGGGAATGAGCAGTTCTTC
CAWDEGNEQFF
>TRBJ1-5|TRBV19|-|-
TGTGCCAGTAGTTCTGTGGGACACTCGGTAGGACAGCCCCAGCATTTT
CASSSVGHSVGQPQHF
>TRBJ2-7|TRBV7-9|-|TRBD1
TGTGCCAGCAGCTCACCCGGGACAGGGCAAGCCTACGAGCAGTACTTC
CASSSPGTGQAYEQYF
>TRBJ2-1|TRBV4-2|-|-
TGTGCCAGCAGCCAGATAGGGGGGAATTACAATGAGCAGTTCTTC
CASSQIGGNYNEQFF
>TRBJ1-5|TRBV27|once|-
TGTGCCAGCAGGTTAGACCGTAGCAATCAGCCCCAGCATTTT
CASRLDRSNQPQHF
>TRBJ1-4|TRBV6-6|-|-
TGTGCCAGCTCACAGGGAATGACTAATGAAAAACTGTTTTTT
CASSQGMTNEKLFF
>TRBJ2-5|TRBV25-1|-|TRBD1
TGTGCCAGCAGTGGGGGTACAGGGGAGTACCAAGAGACCCAGTACTTC
CASSGGTGEYQETQYF
>TRBJ1-1|TRBV5-1|-|-
TGCGCCAGCAGCTTGGGACAGGTTGGCACTGAAGCTTTCTTT
CASSLGQVGTEAFF
>TRBJ1-5|TRBV30|few|-
TGTGCCTGGAGTGTACTGGGTATTAGCAATCAGCCCCAGCATTTT
CAWSVLGISNQPQHF
>TRBJ1-1|TRBV30|-|-
TGTGCCTGGAGTATACAGGGAGGGAAGGTTTTCTTT
CAWSIQGGKVFF
>TRBJ2-1|TRBV5-1|-|TRBD2
TGCGCCAGCAGCTTCACCAGCGGGGGCTCCTACAATGAGCAGTTCTTC
CASSFTSGGSYNEQFF
>TRBJ1-1|TRBV29-1|-|TRBD1
TGCAGCGTTGCCAATCAACAGGGGGCAAGGGGGAACACTGAAGCTTTCTTT
CSVANQQGARGNTEAFF
>TRBJ2-1|TRBV27|-|TRBD1
TGTGCCAGCAGTTGGGGACAGCTCTCCTACAATGAGCAGTTCTTC
CASSWGQLSYNEQFF
>TRBJ1-1|TRBV28|-|TRBD1
TGTGCCAGCATCTTTACAGGGGTAGCTTTCTTT
CASIFTGVAFF
>TRBJ2-3|TRBV9|-|-
TGTGCCAGCAGCGCCTCCTACGGGGCCACAGATACGCAGTATTTT
CASSASYGATDTQYF
>TRBJ1-2|TRBV2|-|TRBD1
TGTGCCAGCAGGGCAGGGGGCTCATTTGGCTACACCTTC
CASRAGGSFGYTF
>TRBJ2-4|TRBV15|-|TRBD1
TGTGCCACCAGCCTGGACAGGACTTCGAAAAACATTCAGTACTTC
CATSLDRTSKNIQYF
>TRBJ2-5|TRBV19|-|-
TGTGCCTGCCGACGTACTCTCACGGAGACCCAGTACTTC
CACRRTLTETQYF
>TRBJ2-3|TRBV7-8|-|TRBD2
TGTGCCAGCAGCCTTTTAGCGGGGGGATTCACAGATACGCAGTATTTT
CASSLLAGGFTDTQYF